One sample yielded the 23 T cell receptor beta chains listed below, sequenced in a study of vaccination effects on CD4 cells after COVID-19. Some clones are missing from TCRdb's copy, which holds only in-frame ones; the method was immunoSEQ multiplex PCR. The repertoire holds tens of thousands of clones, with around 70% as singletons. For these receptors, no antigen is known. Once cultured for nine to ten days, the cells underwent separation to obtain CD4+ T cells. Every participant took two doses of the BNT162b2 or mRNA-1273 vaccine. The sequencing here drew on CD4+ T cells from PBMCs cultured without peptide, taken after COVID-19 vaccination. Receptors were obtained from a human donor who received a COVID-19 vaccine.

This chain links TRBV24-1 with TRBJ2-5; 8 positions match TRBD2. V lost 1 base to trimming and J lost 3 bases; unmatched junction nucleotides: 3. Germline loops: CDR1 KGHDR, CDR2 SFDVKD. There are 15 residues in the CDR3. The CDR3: CATSDFQRGKETQYF. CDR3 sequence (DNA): TGTGCCACCAGTGATTTTCAGCGGGGGAAAGAGACCCAGTACTTC.

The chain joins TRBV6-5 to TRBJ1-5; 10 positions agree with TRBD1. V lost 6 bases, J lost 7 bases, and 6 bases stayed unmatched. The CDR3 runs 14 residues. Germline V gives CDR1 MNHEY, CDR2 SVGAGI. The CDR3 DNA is TGTGCCAGCAGAAGGGGACAGGGGATGCAGCCCCAGCATTTT. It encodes CASRRGQGMQPQHF.

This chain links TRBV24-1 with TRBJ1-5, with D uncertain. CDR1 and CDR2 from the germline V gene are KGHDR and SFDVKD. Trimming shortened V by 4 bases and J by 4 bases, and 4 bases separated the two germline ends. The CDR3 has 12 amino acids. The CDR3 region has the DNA TGTGCCACCAGTGACTCAAATCAGCCCCAGCATTTT. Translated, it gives CATSDSNQPQHF.

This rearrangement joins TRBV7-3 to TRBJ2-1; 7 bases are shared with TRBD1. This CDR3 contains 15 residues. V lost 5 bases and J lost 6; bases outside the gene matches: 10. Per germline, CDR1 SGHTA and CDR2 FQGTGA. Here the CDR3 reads CASSQRQTGSNEQFF. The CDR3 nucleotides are TGTGCCAGCAGCCAGCGACAGACAGGGTCCAATGAGCAGTTCTTC.

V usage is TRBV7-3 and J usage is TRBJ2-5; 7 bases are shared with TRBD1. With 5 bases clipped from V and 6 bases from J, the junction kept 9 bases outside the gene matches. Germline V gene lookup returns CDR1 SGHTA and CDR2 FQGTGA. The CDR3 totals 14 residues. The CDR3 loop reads CASSPSQGRQTQYF. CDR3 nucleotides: TGTGCCAGCAGCCCTTCACAGGGGCGGCAGACCCAGTACTTC.

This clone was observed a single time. CDR3 nucleotide sequence: TGCGCCAGCAGCCAAGACCCCCCGGGCTCTGGGGCCAACGTCCTGACTTTC. This codes for CASSQDPPGSGANVLTF. The chain couples TRBV4-1 to TRBJ2-6; D ambiguous. V was clipped by 0 bases and J by 0 bases, with 9 bases between them. Germline V CDR1 and CDR2: MGHRA, YSYEKL. The CDR3 is 17 amino acids.

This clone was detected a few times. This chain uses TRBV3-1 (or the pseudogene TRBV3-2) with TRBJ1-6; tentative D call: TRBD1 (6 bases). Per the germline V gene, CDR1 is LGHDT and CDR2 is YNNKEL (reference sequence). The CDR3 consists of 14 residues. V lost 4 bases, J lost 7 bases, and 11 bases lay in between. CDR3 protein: CASSPGTLNSPLHF. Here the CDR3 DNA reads TGTGCCAGCAGCCCCGGGACATTGAATTCACCCCTCCACTTT.

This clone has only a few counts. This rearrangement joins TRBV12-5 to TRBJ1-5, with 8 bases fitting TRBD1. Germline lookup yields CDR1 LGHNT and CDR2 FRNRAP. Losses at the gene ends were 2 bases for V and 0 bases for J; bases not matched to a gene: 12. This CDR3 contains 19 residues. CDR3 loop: CASGLWVQGAGGSNQPQHF. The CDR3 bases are TGTGCTAGTGGTTTGTGGGTGCAGGGGGCAGGAGGTAGCAATCAGCCCCAGCATTTT. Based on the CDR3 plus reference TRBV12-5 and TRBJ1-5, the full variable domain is DARVTQTPRHKVTEMGQEVTMRCQPILGHNTVFWYRQTMMQGLELLAYFRNRAPLDDSGMPKDRFSAEMPDATLATLKIQPSEPRDSAVYFCASGLWVQGAGGSNQPQHFGDGTRLSIL.

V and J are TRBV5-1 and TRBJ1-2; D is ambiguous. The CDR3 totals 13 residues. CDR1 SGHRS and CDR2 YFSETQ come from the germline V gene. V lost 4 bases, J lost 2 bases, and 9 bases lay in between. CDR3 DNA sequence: TGCGCCAGCAGCCCTGAGGGCAACTATGGCTACACCTTC. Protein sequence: CASSPEGNYGYTF.

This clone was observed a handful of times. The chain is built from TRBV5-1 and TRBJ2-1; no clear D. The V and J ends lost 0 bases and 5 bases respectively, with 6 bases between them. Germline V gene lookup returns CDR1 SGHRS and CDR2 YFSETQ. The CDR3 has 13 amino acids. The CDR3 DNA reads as TGCGCCAGCAGCTTGGGACGGGACAATGAGCAGTTCTTC. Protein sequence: CASSLGRDNEQFF. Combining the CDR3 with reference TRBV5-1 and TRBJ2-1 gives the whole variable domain KAGVTQTPRYLIKTRGQQVTLSCSPISGHRSVSWYQQTPGQGLQFLFEYFSETQRNKGNFPGRFSGRQFSNSRSEMNVSTLELGDSALYLCASSLGRDNEQFFGPGTRLTVL.

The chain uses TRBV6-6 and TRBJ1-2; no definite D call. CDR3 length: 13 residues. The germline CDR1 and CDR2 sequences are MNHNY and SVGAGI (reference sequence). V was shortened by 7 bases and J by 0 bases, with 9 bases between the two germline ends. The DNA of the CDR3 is TGTGCCAGCACCCAAGGAACTAACTATGGCTACACCTTC. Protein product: CASTQGTNYGYTF.

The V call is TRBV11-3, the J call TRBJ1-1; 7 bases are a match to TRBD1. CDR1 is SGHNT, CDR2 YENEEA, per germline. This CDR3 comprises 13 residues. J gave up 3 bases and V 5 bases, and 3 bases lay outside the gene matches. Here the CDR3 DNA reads TGTGCCAGCAGCGACAGGGAGGACACTGAAGCTTTCTTT. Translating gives CASSDREDTEAFF.

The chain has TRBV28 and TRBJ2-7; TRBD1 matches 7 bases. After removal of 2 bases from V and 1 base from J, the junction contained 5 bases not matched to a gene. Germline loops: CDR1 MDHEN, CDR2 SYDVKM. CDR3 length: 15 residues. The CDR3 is CASSLGQGVSYEQYV. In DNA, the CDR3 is TGTGCCAGCAGTTTAGGTCAGGGGGTTTCCTACGAGCAGTACGTC.

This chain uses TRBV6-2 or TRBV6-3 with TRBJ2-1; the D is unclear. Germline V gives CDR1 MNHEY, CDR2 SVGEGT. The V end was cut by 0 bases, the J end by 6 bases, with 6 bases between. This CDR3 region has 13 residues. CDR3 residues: CASSYSGLNEQFF. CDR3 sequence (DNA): TGTGCCAGCAGTTACTCTGGTCTCAATGAGCAGTTCTTC.

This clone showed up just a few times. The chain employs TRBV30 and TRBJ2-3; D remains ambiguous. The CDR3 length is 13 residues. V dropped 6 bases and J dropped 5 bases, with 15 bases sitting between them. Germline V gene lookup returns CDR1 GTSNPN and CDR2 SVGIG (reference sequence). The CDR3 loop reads CACHWRGKDTQYF. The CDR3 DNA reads TGTGCCTGTCATTGGCGCGGAAAAGATACGCAGTATTTT. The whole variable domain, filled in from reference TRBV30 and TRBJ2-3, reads SQTIHQWPATLVQPVGSPLSLECTVEGTSNPNLYWYRQAAGRGLQLLFYSVGIGQISSEVPQNLSASRPQDRQFILSSKKLLLSDSGFYLCACHWRGKDTQYFGPGTRLTVL.

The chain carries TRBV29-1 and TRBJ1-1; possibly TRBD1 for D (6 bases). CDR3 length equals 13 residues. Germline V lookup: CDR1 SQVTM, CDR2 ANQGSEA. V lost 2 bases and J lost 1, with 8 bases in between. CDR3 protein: CSVEKGGNTEAFF. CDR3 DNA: TGCAGCGTTGAAAAGGGGGGGAACACTGAAGCTTTCTTT. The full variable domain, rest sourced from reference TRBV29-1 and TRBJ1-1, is SAVISQKPSRDICQRGTSLTIQCQVDSQVTMMFWYRQQPGQSLTLIATANQGSEATYESGFVIDKFPISRPNLTFSTLTVSNMSPEDSSIYLCSVEKGGNTEAFFGQGTRLTVV.

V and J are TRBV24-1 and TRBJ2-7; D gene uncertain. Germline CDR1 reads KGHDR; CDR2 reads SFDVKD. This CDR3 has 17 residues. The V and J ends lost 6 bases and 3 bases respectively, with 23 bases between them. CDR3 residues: CATSYYFVIGDCYEQYV. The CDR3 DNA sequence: TGTGCCACCAGTTATTATTTTGTAATCGGAGACTGCTACGAGCAGTACGTC.

The DNA for the CDR3 is TGTGCCAGCAGCTTAAAAGGACAAATAGAGACCCAGTACTTC. It specifies CASSLKGQIETQYF. This chain joins TRBV7-3 and TRBJ2-5, with a possible D match to TRBD1 (5 bases). This CDR3 spans 14 amino acids. The germline V gene has CDR1 SGHTA and CDR2 FQGTGA. V shed 1 base and J shed 4 bases, with 10 bases lying between them.

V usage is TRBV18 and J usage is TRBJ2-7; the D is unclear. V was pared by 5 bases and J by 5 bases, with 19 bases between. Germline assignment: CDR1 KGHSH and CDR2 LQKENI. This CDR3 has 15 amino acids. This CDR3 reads CASSVRLAARDEQYV. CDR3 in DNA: TGTGCCAGCTCAGTACGTTTGGCCGCTCGCGACGAGCAGTACGTC.

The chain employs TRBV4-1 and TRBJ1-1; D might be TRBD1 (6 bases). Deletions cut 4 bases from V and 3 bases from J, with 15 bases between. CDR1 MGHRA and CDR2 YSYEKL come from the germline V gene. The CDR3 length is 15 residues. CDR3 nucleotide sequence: TGCGCCAGCAGCCTCGGGACACGTCTGGACACTGAAGCTTTCTTT. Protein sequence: CASSLGTRLDTEAFF.

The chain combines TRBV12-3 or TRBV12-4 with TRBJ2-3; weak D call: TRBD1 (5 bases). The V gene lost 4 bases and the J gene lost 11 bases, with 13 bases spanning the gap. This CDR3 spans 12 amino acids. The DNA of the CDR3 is TGTGCCAGCAGTTCTCTAACAGGTGGGCAGTATTTT. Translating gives CASSSLTGGQYF.

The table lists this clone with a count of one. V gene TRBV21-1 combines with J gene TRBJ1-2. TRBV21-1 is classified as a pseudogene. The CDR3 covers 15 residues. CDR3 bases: TGTGCCAGCAGCGCTCAACCCCGTCGGCCCTATGGCTACACCTTC. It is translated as CASSAQPRRPYGYTF.

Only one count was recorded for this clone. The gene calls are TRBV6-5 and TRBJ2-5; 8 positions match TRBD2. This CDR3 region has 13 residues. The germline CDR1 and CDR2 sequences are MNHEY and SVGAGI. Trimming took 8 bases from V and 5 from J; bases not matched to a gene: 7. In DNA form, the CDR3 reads TGTGCCAGCCGGCACTTAGCGGGGGAGACCCAGTACTTC. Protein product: CASRHLAGETQYF.